A selection of T cell receptor beta chains follows, all from one sample in a study of T cells in Graves' hyperthyroidism and ophthalmopathy. TCRdb independently ran MiXCR on the multiplex PCR reads; one entry per CDR3 protein. The table shows about 480,000 distinct CDR3 sequences, with about an eighth occurring only once. Material: blood. All receptors come from a young woman with Graves' hyperthyroidism. CDR3s include the opening cysteine and the closing phenylalanine or tryptophan. A D gene is named only where the DNA matches it firmly. Not all rows give a size; the values are once, few, many and, for expanded clones, a class.

len	v_gene	d_gene	abundance	j_gene	CDR3nt	CDR3aa
14	TRBV12-3/TRBV12-4	NA	NA	TRBJ1-4	TGTGCCAGCAGCCAAGGACACTCTAATGAAGAACTGTTTTTT	CASSQGHSNEELFF
18	TRBV20-1	TRBD2	few	TRBJ2-1	TGCAGTGCTTCGTCGGGACTAGCGGGAGGGAGTTCCTACAATGAGCAGTTCTTC	CSASSGLAGGSSYNEQFF
15	TRBV12-3/TRBV12-4	NA	many	TRBJ1-2	TGTGCCAGCAGTTTAGCAGGGGTTAACAACTATGGCTACACCTTC	CASSLAGVNNYGYTF
16	TRBV28	TRBD1	many	TRBJ1-5	TGTGCCAGCAGTCCCCCAGGACAGGGACTCAATCAGCCCCAGCATTTT	CASSPPGQGLNQPQHF
16	TRBV11-2	TRBD2	many	TRBJ2-4	TGTGCCAGCAGCCCCACGGGGGGAATAGCCAAAAACATTCAGTACTTC	CASSPTGGIAKNIQYF
15	TRBV27	NA	many	TRBJ1-5	TGTGCCAGCAGTTTAAATACTGGGAAGGAACAGCCCCAGCATTTT	CASSLNTGKEQPQHF
15	TRBV27	NA	many	TRBJ2-1	TGTGCCAGCAGTTTAGGGTCGACACAGGTAATTGAGCAGTTCTTC	CASSLGSTQVIEQFF
14	TRBV2	TRBD1	many	TRBJ2-3	TGTGCCAGCAATTGGGACAGCCGCACAGATACGCAGTATTTT	CASNWDSRTDTQYF
15	TRBV6-5	TRBD2	NA	TRBJ2-5	TGTGCCAGCAGTTTTAGCGGGAGTTCGCAGGAGACCCAGTACTTC	CASSFSGSSQETQYF
18	TRBV7-2	TRBD2	many	TRBJ2-7	TGTGCCAGCAGCCTACCGGGACTAGCGGGAGCCACCTCCTACGAGCAGTACTTC	CASSLPGLAGATSYEQYF
16	TRBV5-1	TRBD2	NA	TRBJ2-1	TGCGCCAGCAGCTTGGAACTAGCGGGAGTGGGTGATGAGCAGTTCTTC	CASSLELAGVGDEQFF
14	TRBV11-2	TRBD1	NA	TRBJ2-7	TGTGCCAGCAGCCCTGGACAGGGGGCGAGTCAGCAGTACTTC	CASSPGQGASQQYF
13	TRBV5-1	NA	NA	TRBJ2-1	TGCGCCAGCAGCTCCGGGGGTAGCAGTGAGCAGTTCTTC	CASSSGGSSEQFF
14	TRBV11-3	NA	many	TRBJ1-6	TGTGCCAGCGGAGAGGGGGACTATAATTCACCCCTCCACTTT	CASGEGDYNSPLHF
16	TRBV6-1	NA	many	TRBJ1-1	TGTGCCAGCAGTTTTCGCCCGTCCTCAGGGAGTGTTCAAGCTTTCTTT	CASSFRPSSGSVQAFF
15	TRBV5-6	NA	few	TRBJ2-1	TGTGCCAGCAGCCTGGAGGGGGTAGGGTACAATGAGCAGTTCTTC	CASSLEGVGYNEQFF